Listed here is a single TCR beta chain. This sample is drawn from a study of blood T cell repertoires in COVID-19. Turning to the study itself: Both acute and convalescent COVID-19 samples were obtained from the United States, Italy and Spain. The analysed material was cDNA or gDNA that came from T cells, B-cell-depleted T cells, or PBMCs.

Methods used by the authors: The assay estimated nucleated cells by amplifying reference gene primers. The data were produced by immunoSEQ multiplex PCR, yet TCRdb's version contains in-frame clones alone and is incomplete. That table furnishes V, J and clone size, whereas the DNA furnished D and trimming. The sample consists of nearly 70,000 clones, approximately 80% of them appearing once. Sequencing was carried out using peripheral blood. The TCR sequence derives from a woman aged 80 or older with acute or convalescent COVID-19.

CDR3 protein: CASSPAGGGSYGYTF. For the CDR3, the DNA is TGTGCCAGCAGTCCAGCGGGAGGTGGTAGCTATGGCTACACCTTC. This chain joins TRBV6-5 and TRBJ1-2; D unclear. CDR1 and CDR2 (germline): MNHEY, SVGAGI. V was shortened by 5 bases and J by 4 bases, with 17 bases between the two germline ends. There are 15 residues in the CDR3.